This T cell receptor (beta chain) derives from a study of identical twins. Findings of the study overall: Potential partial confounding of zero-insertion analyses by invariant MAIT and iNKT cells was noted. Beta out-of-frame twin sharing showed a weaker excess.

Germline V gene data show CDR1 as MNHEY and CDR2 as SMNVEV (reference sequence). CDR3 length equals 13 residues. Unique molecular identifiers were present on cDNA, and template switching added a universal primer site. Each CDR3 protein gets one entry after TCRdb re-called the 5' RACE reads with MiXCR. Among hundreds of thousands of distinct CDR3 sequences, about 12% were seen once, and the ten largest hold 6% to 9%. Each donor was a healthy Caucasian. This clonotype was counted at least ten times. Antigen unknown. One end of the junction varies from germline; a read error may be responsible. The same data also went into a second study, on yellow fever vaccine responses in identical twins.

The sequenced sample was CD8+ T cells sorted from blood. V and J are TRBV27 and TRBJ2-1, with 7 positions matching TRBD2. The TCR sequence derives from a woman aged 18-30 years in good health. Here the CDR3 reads CASSLRLAGEQFF. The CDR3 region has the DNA TGCGCCAGCAGCCTGAGACTAGCCGGTGAGCAGTTCTTC.